This T cell receptor beta chain stems from a study of technical replicates of blood from several donors. The table came from immunoSEQ multiplex PCR; TCRdb's copy has only in-frame clones and leaves some out. The table has more than 9,000 clones, around 94% seen once. This CDR3 comprises 19 residues. V gave up 3 bases and J gave up 0 bases; unmatched junction bases: 12. Germline V gene data show CDR1 as MNHEY and CDR2 as SMNVEV (reference sequence). Sequencing was performed on PBMCs. The receptor was isolated from a human donor in good health. The gene calls are TRBV27 and TRBJ2-7, with 12 bases matching TRBD2. CDR3 DNA sequence: TGTGCCAGCAGTTTTTGGTCAGGGGGACTAGCGGGTGTCTCCTACGAGCAGTACTTC. Amino acids: CASSFWSGGLAGVSYEQYF.